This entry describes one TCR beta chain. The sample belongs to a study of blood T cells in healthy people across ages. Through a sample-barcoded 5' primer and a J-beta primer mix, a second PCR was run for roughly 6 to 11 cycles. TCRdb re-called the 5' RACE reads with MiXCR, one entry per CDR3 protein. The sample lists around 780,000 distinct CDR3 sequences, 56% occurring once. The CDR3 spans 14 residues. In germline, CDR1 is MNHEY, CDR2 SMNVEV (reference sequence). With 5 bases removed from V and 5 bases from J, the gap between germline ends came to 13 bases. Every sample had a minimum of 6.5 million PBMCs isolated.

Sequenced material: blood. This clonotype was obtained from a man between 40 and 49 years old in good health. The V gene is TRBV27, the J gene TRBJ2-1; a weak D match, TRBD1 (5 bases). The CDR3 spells CASSPSWGNNEQFF. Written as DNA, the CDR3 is TGTGCCAGCAGTCCAAGTTGGGGCAACAATGAGCAGTTCTTC.